This T cell receptor (beta chain) was observed in a study of HIV-infected patients and healthy controls. MiXCR, applied by TCRdb to the 5' RACE reads, yields one record per CDR3 protein. The table lists about 67,000 distinct CDR3 sequences, roughly a sixth of them singletons. This clonotype was observed a few times. The sample consisted of CD4+ T cells from blood. The receptor was derived from a human donor in good health.

The CDR3 DNA is TGTGCCAGCAGCGTAGCCCCGGCTTCCGCAGATACGCAGTATTTT. It yields the protein CASSVAPASADTQYF. The chain combines TRBV9 with TRBJ2-3; D gene unclear. The V gene lost 0 bases and the J gene lost 4 bases, with 12 bases spanning the gap. The CDR3 loop spans 15 amino acids. Per germline, CDR1 SGDLS and CDR2 YYNGEE.